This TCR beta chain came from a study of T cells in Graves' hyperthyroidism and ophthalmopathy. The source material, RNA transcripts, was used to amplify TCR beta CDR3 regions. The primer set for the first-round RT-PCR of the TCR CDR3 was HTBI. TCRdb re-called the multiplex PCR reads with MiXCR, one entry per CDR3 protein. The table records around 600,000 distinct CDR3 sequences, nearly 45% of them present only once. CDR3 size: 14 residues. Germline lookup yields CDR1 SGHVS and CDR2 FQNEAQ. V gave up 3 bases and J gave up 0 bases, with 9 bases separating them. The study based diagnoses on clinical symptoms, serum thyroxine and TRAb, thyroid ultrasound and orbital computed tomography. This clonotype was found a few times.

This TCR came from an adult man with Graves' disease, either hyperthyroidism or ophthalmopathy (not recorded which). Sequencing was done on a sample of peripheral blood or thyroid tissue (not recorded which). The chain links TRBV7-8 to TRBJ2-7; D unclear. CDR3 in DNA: TGTGCCAGCAGCTTCCCAGCGCGCTCCTACGAGCAGTACTTC. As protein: CASSFPARSYEQYF.